Sequencing of this T cell receptor (beta chain) was carried out in a study of post-analysis software for immune sequencing data. Study-wide results and caveats: About five TRBV segments were more frequent in patients than controls; TRBV5-6, TRBV5-1 and TRBV20-1 belonged to this group.

The CDR3 has 15 residues. Germline CDR1 and CDR2: DFQATT and SNEGSKA (reference sequence). As concerns this clonotype: The antigen is not known.

cDNA libraries for TCR beta contained unique molecular identifiers. Each CDR3 protein gets one entry after TCRdb re-called the PCR reads with MiXCR. The sample contains a few hundred thousand distinct CDR3 sequences, 30% to 45% of which appear only once. This sequence joins TRBV20-1 and TRBJ2-3, with D maybe TRBD1 (6 bases). The TCR sequence derives from a girl aged 10 to 17 with multiple sclerosis. The material sequenced was blood. CDR3 loop: CSTVRGNKYTDTQYF. CDR3 sequence (DNA): TGCAGCACAGTTAGGGGGAATAAATACACAGATACGCAGTATTTT.